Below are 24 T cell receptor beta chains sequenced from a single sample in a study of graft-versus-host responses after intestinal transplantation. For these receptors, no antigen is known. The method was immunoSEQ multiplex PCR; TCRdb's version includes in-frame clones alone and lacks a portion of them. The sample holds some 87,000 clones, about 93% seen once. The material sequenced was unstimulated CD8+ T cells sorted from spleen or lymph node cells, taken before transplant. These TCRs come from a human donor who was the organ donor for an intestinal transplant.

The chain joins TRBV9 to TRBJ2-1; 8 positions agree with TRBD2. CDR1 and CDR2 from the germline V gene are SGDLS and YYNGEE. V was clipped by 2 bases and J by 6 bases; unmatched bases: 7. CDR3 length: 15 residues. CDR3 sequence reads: CASSVRRGVLNEQFF. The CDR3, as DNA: TGTGCCAGCAGCGTGAGGCGGGGGGTCCTCAATGAGCAGTTCTTC.

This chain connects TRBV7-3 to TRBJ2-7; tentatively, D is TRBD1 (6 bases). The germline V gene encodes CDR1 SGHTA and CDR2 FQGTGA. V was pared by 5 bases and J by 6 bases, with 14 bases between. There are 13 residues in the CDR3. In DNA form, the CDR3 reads TGTGCCAGCAGCGAGGAACAGGGAACCGAGCAGTACTTC. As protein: CASSEEQGTEQYF.

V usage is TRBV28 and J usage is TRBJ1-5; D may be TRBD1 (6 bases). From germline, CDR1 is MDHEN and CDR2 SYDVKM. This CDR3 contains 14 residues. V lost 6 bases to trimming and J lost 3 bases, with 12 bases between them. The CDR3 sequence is CASRKTGFNQPQHF. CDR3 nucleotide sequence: TGTGCCAGCAGGAAGACAGGCTTCAATCAGCCCCAGCATTTT.

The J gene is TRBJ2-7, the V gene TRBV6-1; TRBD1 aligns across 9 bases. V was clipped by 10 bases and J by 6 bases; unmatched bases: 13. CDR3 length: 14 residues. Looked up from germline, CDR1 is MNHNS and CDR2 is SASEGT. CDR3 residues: CATDRGIGLAEQYF. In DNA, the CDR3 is TGTGCCACCGACAGGGGGATAGGTCTGGCCGAGCAGTACTTC.

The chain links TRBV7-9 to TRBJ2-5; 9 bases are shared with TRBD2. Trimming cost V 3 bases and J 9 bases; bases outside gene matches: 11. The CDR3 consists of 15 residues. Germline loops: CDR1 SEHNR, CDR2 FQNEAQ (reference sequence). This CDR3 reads CASSLFLSGSPPQYF. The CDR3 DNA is TGTGCCAGCAGCTTGTTTCTTAGCGGGAGCCCGCCCCAGTACTTC.

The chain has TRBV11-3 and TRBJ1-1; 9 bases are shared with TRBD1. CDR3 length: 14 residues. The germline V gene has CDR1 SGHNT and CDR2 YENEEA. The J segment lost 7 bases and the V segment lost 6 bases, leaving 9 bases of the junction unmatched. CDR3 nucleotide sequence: TGTGCCAGCAGGGGGGACAGGGCAAAATTTGAAGCTTTCTTT. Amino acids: CASRGDRAKFEAFF.

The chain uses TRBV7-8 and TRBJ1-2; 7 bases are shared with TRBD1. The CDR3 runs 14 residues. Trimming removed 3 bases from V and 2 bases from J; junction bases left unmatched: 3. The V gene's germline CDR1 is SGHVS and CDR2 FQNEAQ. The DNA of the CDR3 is TGTGCCAGCAGCTTTCCGGGACAGAACTATGGCTACACCTTC. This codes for CASSFPGQNYGYTF.

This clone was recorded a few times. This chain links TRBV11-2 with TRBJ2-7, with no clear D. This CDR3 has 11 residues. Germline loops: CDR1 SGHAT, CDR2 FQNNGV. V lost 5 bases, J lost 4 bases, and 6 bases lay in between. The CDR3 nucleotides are TGTGCCAGCAGCATAATATACGAGCAGTACTTC. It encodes CASSIIYEQYF.

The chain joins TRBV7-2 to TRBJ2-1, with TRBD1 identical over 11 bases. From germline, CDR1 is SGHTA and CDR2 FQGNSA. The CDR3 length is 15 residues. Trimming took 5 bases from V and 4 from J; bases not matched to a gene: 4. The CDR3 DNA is TGTGCCAGCAGCGTAGGGACAGGGGGTTACAATGAGCAGTTCTTC. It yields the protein CASSVGTGGYNEQFF.

In DNA form, the CDR3 reads TGTGCCAGCAGCCCCTGGACAGGAAGTGAAGCTTTCTTT. Translation gives CASSPWTGSEAFF. The chain employs TRBV7-8 and TRBJ1-1; 7 nucleotides align to TRBD1. With 5 bases clipped from V and 7 bases from J, the junction kept 7 bases outside the gene matches. The CDR3 spans 13 residues. Germline assignment: CDR1 SGHVS and CDR2 FQNEAQ.

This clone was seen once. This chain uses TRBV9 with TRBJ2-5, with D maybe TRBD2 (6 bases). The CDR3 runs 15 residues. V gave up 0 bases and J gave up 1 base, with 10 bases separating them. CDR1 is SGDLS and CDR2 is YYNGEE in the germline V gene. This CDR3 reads CASSVGGEPQETQYF. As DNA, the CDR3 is TGTGCCAGCAGCGTAGGGGGGGAGCCCCAAGAGACCCAGTACTTC.

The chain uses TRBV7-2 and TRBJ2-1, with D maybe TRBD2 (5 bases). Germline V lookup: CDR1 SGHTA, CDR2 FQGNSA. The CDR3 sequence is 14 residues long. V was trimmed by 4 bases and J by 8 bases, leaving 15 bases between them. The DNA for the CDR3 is TGTGCCAGCAGCTGGGATCCCGCCGGGGATGAGCAGTTCTTC. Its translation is CASSWDPAGDEQFF.

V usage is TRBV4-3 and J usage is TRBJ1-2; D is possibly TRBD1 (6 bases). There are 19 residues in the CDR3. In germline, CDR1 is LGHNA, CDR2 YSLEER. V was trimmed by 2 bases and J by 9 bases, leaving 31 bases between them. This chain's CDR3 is CASSQREAVAGDNRDRYTF. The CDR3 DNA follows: TGCGCCAGCAGCCAACGAGAGGCAGTGGCGGGGGACAATCGAGATCGCTACACCTTC.

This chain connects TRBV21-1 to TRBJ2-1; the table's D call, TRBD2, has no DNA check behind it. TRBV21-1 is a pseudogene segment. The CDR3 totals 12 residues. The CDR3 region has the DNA TGTGCCAGCAGCAAAGTTCGACTCTTTAAGTTCTTC. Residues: CASSKVRLFKFF.

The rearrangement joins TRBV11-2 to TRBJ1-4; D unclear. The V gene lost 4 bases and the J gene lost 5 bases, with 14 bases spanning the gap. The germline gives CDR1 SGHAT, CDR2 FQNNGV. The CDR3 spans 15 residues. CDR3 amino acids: CASSSRRAENEKLFF. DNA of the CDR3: TGTGCCAGCAGCTCGAGGAGGGCGGAAAATGAAAAACTGTTTTTT. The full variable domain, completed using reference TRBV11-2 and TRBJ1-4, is EAGVAQSPRYKIIEKRQSVAFWCNPISGHATLYWYQQILGQGPKLLIQFQNNGVVDDSQLPKDRFSAERLKGVDSTLKIQPAKLEDSAVYLCASSSRRAENEKLFFGSGTQLSVL.

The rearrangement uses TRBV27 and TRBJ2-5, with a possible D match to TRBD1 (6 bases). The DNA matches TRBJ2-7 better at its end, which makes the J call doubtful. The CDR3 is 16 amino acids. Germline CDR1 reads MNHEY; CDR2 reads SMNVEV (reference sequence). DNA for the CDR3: TGTGCCAGCAGTCCCCAGCTGGGGGCTTCTCAGGACGAGCAGTACTTC. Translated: CASSPQLGASQDEQYF.

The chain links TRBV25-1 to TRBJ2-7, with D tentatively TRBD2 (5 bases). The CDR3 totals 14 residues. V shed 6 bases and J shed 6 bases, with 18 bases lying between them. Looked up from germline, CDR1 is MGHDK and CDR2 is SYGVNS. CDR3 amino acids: CASSTGIYPGEQYF. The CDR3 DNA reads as TGTGCCAGCAGCACCGGGATTTACCCCGGCGAGCAGTACTTC.

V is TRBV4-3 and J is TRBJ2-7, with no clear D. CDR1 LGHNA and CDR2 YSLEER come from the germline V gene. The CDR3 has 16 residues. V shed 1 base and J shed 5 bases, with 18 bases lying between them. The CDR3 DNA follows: TGCGCCAGCAGCCAAGTGGTGACTTGGTTTTTCCACGAGCAGTACTTC. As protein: CASSQVVTWFFHEQYF.

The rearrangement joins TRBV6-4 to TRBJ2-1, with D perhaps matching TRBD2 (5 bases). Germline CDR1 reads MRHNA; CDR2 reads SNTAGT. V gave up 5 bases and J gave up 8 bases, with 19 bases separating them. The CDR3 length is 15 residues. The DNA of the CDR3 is TGTGCCAGCAGTCTGGGCGGATGGGAGTCGGATGAGCAGTTCTTC. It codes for CASSLGGWESDEQFF.

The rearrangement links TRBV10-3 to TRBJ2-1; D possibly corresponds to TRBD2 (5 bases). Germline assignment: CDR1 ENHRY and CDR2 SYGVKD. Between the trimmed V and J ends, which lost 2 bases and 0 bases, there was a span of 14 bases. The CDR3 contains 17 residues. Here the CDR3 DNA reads TGTGCCATCAGTGAGCGAGTGCGGGTCAGCTCCTACAATGAGCAGTTCTTC. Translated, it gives CAISERVRVSSYNEQFF.

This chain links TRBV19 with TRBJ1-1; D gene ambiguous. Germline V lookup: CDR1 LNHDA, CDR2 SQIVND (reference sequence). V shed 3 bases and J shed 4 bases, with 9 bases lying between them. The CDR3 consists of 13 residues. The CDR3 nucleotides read TGTGCCAGTAGTATCCAGTTCACCACTGAAGCTTTCTTT. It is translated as CASSIQFTTEAFF.

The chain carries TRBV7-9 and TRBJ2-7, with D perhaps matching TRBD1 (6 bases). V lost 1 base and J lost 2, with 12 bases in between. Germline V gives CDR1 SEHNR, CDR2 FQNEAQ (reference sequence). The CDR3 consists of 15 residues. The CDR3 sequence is CASSLVRDNAYEQYF. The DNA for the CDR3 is TGTGCCAGCAGCTTAGTCCGGGACAACGCCTACGAGCAGTACTTC.

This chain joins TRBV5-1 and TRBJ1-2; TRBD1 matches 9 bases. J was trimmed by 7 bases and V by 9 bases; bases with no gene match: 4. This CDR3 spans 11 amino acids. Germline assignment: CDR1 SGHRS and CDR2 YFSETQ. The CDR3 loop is CATTGGGGYTF. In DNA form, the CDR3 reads TGCGCCACCACAGGGGGCGGTGGCTACACCTTC.

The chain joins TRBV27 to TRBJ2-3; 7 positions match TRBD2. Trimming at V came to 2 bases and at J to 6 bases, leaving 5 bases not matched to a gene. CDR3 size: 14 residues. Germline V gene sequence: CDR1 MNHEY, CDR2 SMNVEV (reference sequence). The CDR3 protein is CASSLAGVYDTQYF. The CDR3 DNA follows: TGTGCCAGCAGTTTAGCGGGAGTGTACGATACGCAGTATTTT.